The clone carrying this TCR beta chain has only a few counts. Its antigen is undetermined. CDR3 size: 14 residues. V shed 7 bases, J shed 7 bases, and the junction held 11 bases outside the gene matches. Germline V gives CDR1 SQVTM, CDR2 ANQGSEA. Points from the study as a whole: Tumor Tregs overlapped most with tumor, then blood, naive CD4+ cells. Tumor memory CD4+ T cell TCR gene usage clustered with blood and lymph node memory CD4+ cells and lymph node naive CD4+ cells.

TCRdb fed the 5' RACE reads into MiXCR, producing one record per CDR3 protein. In the table there are around 50,000 distinct CDR3 sequences, roughly 28% of which are singletons. J is TRBJ2-4 and V is TRBV29-1; 9 nucleotides match TRBD1. Sequencing used tumor-infiltrating memory CD4+ T cells sorted from the breast tumor. Documented subset: memory CD4+ T cells, CD4+CD45RO+CD25-. This receptor was obtained from a female donor with breast cancer. The CDR3 region has the DNA TGCAGCGCCCTCCCCGGGACAGGGTCGAACATTCAGTACTTC. Encoded protein: CSALPGTGSNIQYF.